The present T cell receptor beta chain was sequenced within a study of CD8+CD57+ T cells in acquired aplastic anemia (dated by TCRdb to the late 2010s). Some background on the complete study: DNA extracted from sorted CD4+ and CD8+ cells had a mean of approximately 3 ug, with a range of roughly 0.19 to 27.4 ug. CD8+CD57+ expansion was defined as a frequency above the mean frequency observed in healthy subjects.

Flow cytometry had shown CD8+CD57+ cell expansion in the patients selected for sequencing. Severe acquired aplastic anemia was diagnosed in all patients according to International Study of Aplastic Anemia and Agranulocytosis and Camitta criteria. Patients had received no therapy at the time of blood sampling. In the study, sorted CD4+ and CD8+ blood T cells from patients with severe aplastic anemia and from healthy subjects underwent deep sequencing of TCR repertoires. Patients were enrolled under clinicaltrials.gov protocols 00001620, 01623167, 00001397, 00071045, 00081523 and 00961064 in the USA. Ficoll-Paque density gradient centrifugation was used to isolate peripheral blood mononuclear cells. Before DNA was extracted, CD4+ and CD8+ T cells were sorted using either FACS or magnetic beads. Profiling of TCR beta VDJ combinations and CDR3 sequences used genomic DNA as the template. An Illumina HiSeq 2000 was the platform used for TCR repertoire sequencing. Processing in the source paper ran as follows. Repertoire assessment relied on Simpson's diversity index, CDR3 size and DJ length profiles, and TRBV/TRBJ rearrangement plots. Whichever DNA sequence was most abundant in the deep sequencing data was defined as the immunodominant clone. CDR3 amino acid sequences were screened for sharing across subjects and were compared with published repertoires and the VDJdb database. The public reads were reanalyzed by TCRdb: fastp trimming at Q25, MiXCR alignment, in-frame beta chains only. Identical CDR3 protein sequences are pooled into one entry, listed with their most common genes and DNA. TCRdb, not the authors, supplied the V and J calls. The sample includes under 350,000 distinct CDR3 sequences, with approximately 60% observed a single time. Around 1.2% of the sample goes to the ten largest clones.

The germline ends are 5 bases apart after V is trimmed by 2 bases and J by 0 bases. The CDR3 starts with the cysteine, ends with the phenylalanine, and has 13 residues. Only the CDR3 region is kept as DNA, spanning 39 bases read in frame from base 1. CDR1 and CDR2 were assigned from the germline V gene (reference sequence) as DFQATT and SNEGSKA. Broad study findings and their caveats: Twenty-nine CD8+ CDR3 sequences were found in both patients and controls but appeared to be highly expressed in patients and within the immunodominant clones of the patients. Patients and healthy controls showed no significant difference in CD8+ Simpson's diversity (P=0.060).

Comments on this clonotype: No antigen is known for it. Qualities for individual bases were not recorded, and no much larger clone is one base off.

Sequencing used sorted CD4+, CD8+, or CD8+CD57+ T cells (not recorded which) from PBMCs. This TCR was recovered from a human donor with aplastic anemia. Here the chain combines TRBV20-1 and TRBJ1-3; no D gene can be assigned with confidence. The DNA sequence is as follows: TGCAGTGCTAGACCGGCCTCTGGAAACACCATATATTTT. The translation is CSARPASGNTIYF.